The 24 T cell receptor beta chains reported below all come from one sample, sequenced in a study of cytomegalovirus exposure and HLA in healthy donors. Sequencing was performed with immunoSEQ multiplex PCR; in TCRdb, only in-frame clones are kept and a portion is missing. Of 65,000 to 95,000 clones in the sample, 85% to 95% are singletons; the top ten hold roughly 3.3%. What was sequenced was PBMCs. The receptors stem from a man aged 18 to 29 in good health and CMV-seronegative.

This chain uses TRBV4-3 with TRBJ1-1; D is undetermined. Germline V gene data show CDR1 as LGHNA and CDR2 as YSLEER. The CDR3 sequence is 14 residues long. V was shortened by 0 bases and J by 6 bases, with 11 bases between the two germline ends. The chain's CDR3 is CASSQDRFAPEAFF. As DNA, the CDR3 is TGCGCCAGCAGCCAAGATCGATTTGCGCCTGAAGCTTTCTTT.

The rearrangement joins TRBV2 to TRBJ1-1; D is undetermined. Per germline, CDR1 SNHLY and CDR2 FYNNEI. The CDR3 runs to 14 residues. Trimming left V 5 bases short and J 8 bases short, with 18 bases between. The CDR3 spells CASSPNGVKGEAFF. The CDR3 nucleotides are TGTGCCAGCAGTCCGAACGGGGTTAAAGGGGAAGCTTTCTTT.

The J gene is TRBJ1-1, the V gene TRBV7-9, with D uncertain. Trimming pared 5 bases from V and 4 bases from J, leaving 11 bases between. Germline-derived CDR1 and CDR2 are SEHNR and FQNEAQ (reference sequence). The CDR3 totals 13 residues. Here the CDR3 reads CASSRETSTEAFF. The CDR3 DNA follows: TGTGCCAGCAGCCGAGAGACAAGCACTGAAGCTTTCTTT.

The chain recombines TRBV5-1 with TRBJ2-1, with a possible D match to TRBD1 (5 bases). Trimming cost V 1 base and J 3 bases, with 8 bases left between them. Germline V gene data show CDR1 as SGHRS and CDR2 as YFSETQ. The CDR3 spans 14 residues. CDR3 region: CASSLRGNYNEQFF. CDR3 sequence (DNA): TGCGCCAGCAGCTTGAGGGGAAACTACAATGAGCAGTTCTTC.

V usage is TRBV28 and J usage is TRBJ1-5, with D possibly TRBD1 on 5 matching bases. V lost 3 bases and J lost 2, with 14 bases in between. This CDR3 comprises 16 residues. From germline, CDR1 is MDHEN and CDR2 SYDVKM. The CDR3 DNA follows: TGTGCCAGCAGTTTGGGCTGGGGCTCCGGCAATCAGCCCCAGCATTTT. It is translated as CASSLGWGSGNQPQHF.

This clone was picked up one time. The J gene is TRBJ2-3, the V gene TRBV7-8; 9 nucleotides align to TRBD2. V lost 5 bases to trimming and J lost 3 bases; unmatched junction nucleotides: 6. Germline V gene data show CDR1 as SGHVS and CDR2 as FQNEAQ. This CDR3 comprises 15 residues. CDR3 sequence (DNA): TGTGCCAGCAGCGCGCGGGGGGGCCTAACAGATACGCAGTATTTT. As protein: CASSARGGLTDTQYF.

J is TRBJ2-7 and V is TRBV15, with a weak D call TRBD1 (6 bases). Germline V gene lookup returns CDR1 LNHNV and CDR2 YYDKDF (reference sequence). The V and J ends lost 5 bases and 4 bases respectively, with 12 bases between them. The CDR3 totals 13 residues. This chain's CDR3 is CATSSGDGYEQYF. The CDR3 DNA reads TGTGCCACCAGCTCAGGGGACGGATACGAGCAGTACTTC.

The chain employs TRBV7-2 and TRBJ2-7; D gene uncertain. The CDR3 is 12 residues long. Germline V gene lookup returns CDR1 SGHTA and CDR2 FQGNSA. The V end lost 2 bases, the J end lost 7 bases, and 9 bases lay between the germline ends. The CDR3 nucleotides are TGTGCCAGCAGCTTATCGGGTTTAGAGCAGTACTTC. Protein sequence: CASSLSGLEQYF.

This rearrangement joins TRBV29-1 to TRBJ2-7, with 11 nucleotides matching TRBD1. V lost 6 bases to trimming and J lost 4 bases; unmatched junction nucleotides: 8. CDR1 is SQVTM, CDR2 ANQGSEA, per germline. The CDR3 spans 14 residues. The CDR3: CSVVPGTGGYEQYF. The CDR3 DNA is TGCAGCGTAGTACCCGGGACAGGGGGGTACGAGCAGTACTTC.

The V call is TRBV4-3, the J call TRBJ2-1; maybe TRBD1 (5 bases). The germline gives CDR1 LGHNA, CDR2 YSLEER. Trimming took 8 bases from V and 7 from J, leaving 18 bases between them. The CDR3 loop spans 14 amino acids. CDR3: CASGHRQIRNEQFF. The DNA for the CDR3 is TGCGCCAGCGGACACCGACAGATCCGGAATGAGCAGTTCTTC.

This sequence joins TRBV30 and TRBJ2-3; TRBD1 matches at 7 bases. Germline CDR1 GTSNPN, CDR2 SVGIG (reference sequence). V gave up 2 bases and J gave up 11 bases; unmatched junction bases: 7. The CDR3 sequence is 12 residues long. The CDR3 loop reads CAWSPSGTEQYF. CDR3 nucleotide sequence: TGTGCCTGGAGTCCTTCCGGGACAGAGCAGTATTTT.

J is TRBJ1-1 and V is TRBV29-1; no reliable D call. V dropped 4 bases and J dropped 0 bases, with 9 bases sitting between them. Germline CDR1 and CDR2: SQVTM and ANQGSEA. CDR3 size: 13 residues. The CDR3 DNA reads TGCAGCGTTGCTGGGCAGCTGAACACTGAAGCTTTCTTT. It yields the protein CSVAGQLNTEAFF.

This chain uses TRBV2 with TRBJ1-1; D remains unclear. V lost 5 bases and J lost 2, with 9 bases in between. The CDR3 has 13 residues. Germline V gene lookup returns CDR1 SNHLY and CDR2 FYNNEI. The CDR3 nucleotides read TGTGCCAGCAGTCCCCGGGGTAACACTGAAGCTTTCTTT. Amino acid sequence: CASSPRGNTEAFF.

V gene TRBV19 combines with J gene TRBJ2-7; TRBD2 matches 8 bases. Germline values: CDR1 LNHDA, CDR2 SQIVND (reference sequence). This CDR3 is built from 13 residues. The junction had 7 bases not matched to a gene; V was cut back by 7 bases and J by 5 bases. The CDR3 sequence is CASNRGGADEQYF. The CDR3 bases are TGTGCCAGTAATCGGGGGGGGGCCGACGAGCAGTACTTC.

V usage is TRBV4-3 and J usage is TRBJ2-3; 10 bases align to TRBD1. Germline values: CDR1 LGHNA, CDR2 YSLEER. CDR3 length equals 16 residues. Germline trimming cut 1 base from V and 1 base from J; bases unmatched to any gene: 2. The CDR3 region has the DNA TGCGCCAGCAGCCAAGTGACAGGGGGCCGCACAGATACGCAGTATTTT. Protein product: CASSQVTGGRTDTQYF.

V and J are TRBV7-6 and TRBJ2-3; D is perhaps TRBD1 (5 bases). The V end lost 6 bases, the J end lost 0 bases, and 10 bases lay between the germline ends. The germline CDR1 and CDR2 sequences are SGHVS and FNYEAQ. This CDR3 contains 14 residues. Here the CDR3 DNA reads TGTGCCAGCAGAAAGGACACAAGCACAGATACGCAGTATTTT. This sequence encodes CASRKDTSTDTQYF.

The chain is built from TRBV5-6 and TRBJ1-1, with a weak D call TRBD1 (6 bases). V lost 3 bases and J lost 4, with 16 bases in between. Germline V CDR1 and CDR2: SGHDT, YYEEEE. The CDR3 contains 15 residues. CDR3 sequence: CASSSLMTGVTEAFF. CDR3 nucleotide sequence: TGTGCCAGCAGCTCCCTCATGACAGGCGTCACTGAAGCTTTCTTT.

The rearrangement joins TRBV5-6 to TRBJ1-2; D gene uncertain. The germline V gene has CDR1 SGHDT and CDR2 YYEEEE. The CDR3 is 14 amino acids. V was clipped by 4 bases and J by 1 base, with 11 bases between them. The CDR3: CASSPVGLNYGYTF. The DNA of the CDR3 is TGTGCCAGCAGCCCAGTCGGACTTAACTATGGCTACACCTTC.

J is TRBJ1-1 and V is TRBV19; 7 bases map to TRBD1. CDR3 size: 14 residues. The germline V gene has CDR1 LNHDA and CDR2 SQIVND (reference sequence). Losses at the gene ends were 7 bases for V and 1 base for J; bases not matched to a gene: 6. The CDR3 protein is CASIRGQTNTEAFF. The CDR3 coding sequence is TGTGCCAGTATAAGGGGGCAAACGAACACTGAAGCTTTCTTT.

The genes are TRBV11-2 and TRBJ2-5; 9 bases line up with TRBD1. Germline V CDR1 and CDR2: SGHAT, FQNNGV. The junction had 14 bases not matched to a gene; V was cut back by 5 bases and J by 4 bases. This CDR3 region has 17 residues. The CDR3 region is CASSPRTGTGITETQYF. The CDR3 region has the DNA TGTGCCAGCAGCCCCCGCACCGGGACAGGGATTACAGAGACCCAGTACTTC.

V and J are TRBV5-1 and TRBJ1-1; 9 bases agree with TRBD1. Germline CDR1 SGHRS, CDR2 YFSETQ. J gave up 4 bases and V 1 base, and 2 bases lay outside the gene matches. The length of the CDR3 is 14 residues. CDR3 protein: CASSLTGGSTEAFF. The CDR3 coding sequence is TGCGCCAGCAGCTTGACAGGGGGCTCCACTGAAGCTTTCTTT.

This clone was recorded once. This rearrangement joins TRBV18 to TRBJ2-5; tentative D call: TRBD2 (5 bases). The ends were cut back, 4 bases at V and 5 bases at J, with 14 bases in the middle. This CDR3 has 14 amino acids. Per the germline V gene, CDR1 is KGHSH and CDR2 is LQKENI. Here the CDR3 reads CASSRGRGMETQYF. CDR3 DNA: TGTGCCAGCTCACGAGGGAGAGGGATGGAGACCCAGTACTTC.

A single count supports this clone. The chain has TRBV30 and TRBJ1-5; D remains ambiguous. The CDR3 totals 14 residues. From germline, CDR1 is GTSNPN and CDR2 SVGIG (reference sequence). V lost 1 base to trimming and J lost 0 bases, with 7 bases between them. CDR3 coding DNA: TGTGCCTGGAGTGGTAGTTATAGCAATCAGCCCCAGCATTTT. Protein: CAWSGSYSNQPQHF. The full variable domain, rest sourced from reference TRBV30 and TRBJ1-5, is SQTIHQWPATLVQPVGSPLSLECTVEGTSNPNLYWYRQAAGRGLQLLFYSVGIGQISSEVPQNLSASRPQDRQFILSSKKLLLSDSGFYLCAWSGSYSNQPQHFGDGTRLSIL.

This chain uses TRBV5-6 with TRBJ2-7; D uncertain. CDR1 is SGHDT and CDR2 is YYEEEE in the germline V gene. CDR3 length equals 11 residues. The V gene lost 3 bases and the J gene lost 4 bases, with 5 bases spanning the gap. The CDR3 DNA sequence: TGTGCCAGCAGCTCCAATTACGAGCAGTACTTC. Translation: CASSSNYEQYF.